One and the same sample provided the 10 T cell receptor beta chains below, sequenced in a study of cytotoxic CD8 clonotypes in ibrutinib-treated CLL. The protocol was immunoSEQ multiplex PCR, while the TCRdb copy is restricted to in-frame clones and leaves out a portion. The sample shows more than 300,000 clones, around four fifths of them seen only once. The source material was PBMCs, sampled before ibrutinib treatment. The receptors derive from a human donor with chronic lymphocytic leukemia.

This sequence joins TRBV5-1 and TRBJ2-7, with 14 bases matching TRBD2. Germline CDR1 reads SGHRS; CDR2 reads YFSETQ. V gave up 4 bases and J gave up 5 bases; unmatched junction bases: 11. The CDR3 sequence is 17 residues long. The CDR3 bases are TGCGCCAGCAGCGCTTGGGGGGGACTAGCGGGAGTCCACGAGCAGTACTTC. Translating it yields CASSAWGGLAGVHEQYF.

V usage is TRBV18 and J usage is TRBJ2-7, with D possibly being TRBD1 (6 bases). This CDR3 is built from 16 residues. V lost 5 bases and J 2 bases, leaving 19 bases between the germline ends. Germline V lookup: CDR1 KGHSH, CDR2 LQKENI. CDR3 protein: CASSSPTGLMAYEQYF. CDR3 sequence (DNA): TGTGCCAGCTCATCCCCGACAGGACTCATGGCCTACGAGCAGTACTTC. The complete variable domain, with remaining parts taken from reference TRBV18 and TRBJ2-7, reads NAGVMQNPRHLVRRRGQEARLRCSPMKGHSHVYWYRQLPEEGLKFMVYLQKENIIDESGMPKERFSAEFPKEGPSILRIQQVVRGDSAAYFCASSSPTGLMAYEQYFGPGTRLTVT.

This clone has just one count. J is TRBJ1-1 and V is TRBV19; TRBD1 might be the D (5 bases). This CDR3 spans 14 amino acids. CDR1 and CDR2 (germline): LNHDA, SQIVND (reference sequence). V lost 2 bases, J lost 3 bases, and 10 bases lay in between. CDR3 amino acids: CASSIKGRDTEAFF. The CDR3 DNA sequence: TGTGCCAGTAGTATAAAGGGACGGGACACTGAAGCTTTCTTT.

The chain joins TRBV11-2 to TRBJ2-1; 11 bases align to TRBD1. CDR3 length equals 14 residues. The germline gives CDR1 SGHAT, CDR2 FQNNGV. V shed 4 bases and J 7 bases; nucleotides not matched to a gene: 3. CDR3 sequence reads: CASSSRDRGNEQFF. The CDR3 nucleotides are TGTGCCAGCAGCTCCCGGGACAGGGGGAATGAGCAGTTCTTC. The complete variable domain, with remaining parts taken from reference TRBV11-2 and TRBJ2-1, reads EAGVAQSPRYKIIEKRQSVAFWCNPISGHATLYWYQQILGQGPKLLIQFQNNGVVDDSQLPKDRFSAERLKGVDSTLKIQPAKLEDSAVYLCASSSRDRGNEQFFGPGTRLTVL.

The chain uses TRBV5-4 and TRBJ2-3; 7 positions match TRBD1. The V and J ends lost 9 bases and 2 bases, in that order; junction bases with no gene match: 24. Germline values: CDR1 SGHNT, CDR2 YYREEE (reference sequence). The CDR3 contains 19 residues. The CDR3 loop is CATSNLPGQRRRDTDTQYF. The CDR3, as DNA: TGTGCCACCTCCAATCTACCGGGACAGCGTCGACGTGACACAGATACGCAGTATTTT. The full variable domain, completed using reference TRBV5-4 and TRBJ2-3, is ETGVTQSPTHLIKTRGQQVTLRCSSQSGHNTVSWYQQALGQGPQFIFQYYREEENGRGNFPPRFSGLQFPNYSSELNVNALELDDSALYLCATSNLPGQRRRDTDTQYFGPGTRLTVL.

The chain employs TRBV27 and TRBJ2-7, with a possible D match to TRBD1 (6 bases). Germline loops: CDR1 MNHEY, CDR2 SMNVEV (reference sequence). This CDR3 contains 15 residues. Trimming removed 5 bases from V and 3 bases from J, with 17 bases in between. The CDR3 DNA sequence: TGTGCCAGCAGTCTCCGACAGGATCGCTTCTACGAGCAGTACTTC. This gives the protein CASSLRQDRFYEQYF.

The V call is TRBV15, the J call TRBJ2-3; 7 nucleotides agree with TRBD2. The V gene's germline CDR1 is LNHNV and CDR2 YYDKDF (reference sequence). V shed 3 bases, J shed 2 bases, and the junction held 8 bases outside the gene matches. The CDR3 is 16 amino acids. This CDR3 is CATSRRLAPVTDTQYF. CDR3 coding DNA: TGTGCCACCAGCAGGAGACTAGCCCCAGTCACAGATACGCAGTATTTT.

V gene TRBV2 combines with J gene TRBJ2-1, with unresolved D. V lost 2 bases and J lost 0, with 8 bases in between. Germline CDR1 reads SNHLY; CDR2 reads FYNNEI. The CDR3 length is 15 residues. CDR3: CASSEWGSSYNEQFF. CDR3 in DNA: TGTGCCAGCAGTGAATGGGGAAGCTCCTACAATGAGCAGTTCTTC.

This clone appeared once. This sequence joins TRBV11-2 and TRBJ2-1; 7 bases line up with TRBD2. From germline, CDR1 is SGHAT and CDR2 FQNNGV. Trimming removed 6 bases from V and 4 bases from J; junction bases left unmatched: 9. The CDR3 is 15 amino acids. The CDR3 DNA reads as TGTGCCAGCAGACTCCTAGCGGAGGTGTACAATGAGCAGTTCTTC. Translated, it gives CASRLLAEVYNEQFF.

The chain recombines TRBV7-2 with TRBJ1-4; 10 bases are a match to TRBD1. This CDR3 region has 14 residues. Germline V gene lookup returns CDR1 SGHTA and CDR2 FQGNSA. V gave up 6 bases and J gave up 10 bases; unmatched junction bases: 8. CDR3 sequence reads: CASSWDRGMGKLFF. The CDR3 region has the DNA TGTGCCAGCAGTTGGGACAGGGGCATGGGAAAACTGTTTTTT.